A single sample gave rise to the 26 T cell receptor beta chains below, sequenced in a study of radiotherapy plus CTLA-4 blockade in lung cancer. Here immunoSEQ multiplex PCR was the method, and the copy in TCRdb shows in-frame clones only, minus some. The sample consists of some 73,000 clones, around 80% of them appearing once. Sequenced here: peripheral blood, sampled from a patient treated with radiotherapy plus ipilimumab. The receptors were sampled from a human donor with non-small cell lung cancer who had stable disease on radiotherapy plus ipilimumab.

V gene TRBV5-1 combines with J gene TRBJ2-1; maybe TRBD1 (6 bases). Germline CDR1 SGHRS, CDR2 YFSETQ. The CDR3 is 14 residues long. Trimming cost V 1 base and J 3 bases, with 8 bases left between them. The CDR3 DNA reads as TGCGCCAGCAGCTTGCCAGGGGACTACAATGAGCAGTTCTTC. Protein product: CASSLPGDYNEQFF.

DNA for the CDR3: TGCGCCAGCAGCTTCACAGGAGGGAACACTGAAGCTTTCTTT. This encodes CASSFTGGNTEAFF. The chain employs TRBV5-1 and TRBJ1-1; D is possibly TRBD1 (5 bases). The CDR3 consists of 14 residues. Germline lookup yields CDR1 SGHRS and CDR2 YFSETQ. V lost 2 bases, J lost 1 base, and 9 bases lay in between. Complete variable domain (other parts from reference TRBV5-1 and TRBJ1-1): KAGVTQTPRYLIKTRGQQVTLSCSPISGHRSVSWYQQTPGQGLQFLFEYFSETQRNKGNFPGRFSGRQFSNSRSEMNVSTLELGDSALYLCASSFTGGNTEAFFGQGTRLTVV.

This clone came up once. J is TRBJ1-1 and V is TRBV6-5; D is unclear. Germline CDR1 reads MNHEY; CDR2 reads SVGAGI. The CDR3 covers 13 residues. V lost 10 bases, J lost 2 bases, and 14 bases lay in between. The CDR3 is CATRGSSNTEAFF. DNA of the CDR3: TGTGCCACCCGTGGCAGCTCTAACACTGAAGCTTTCTTT.

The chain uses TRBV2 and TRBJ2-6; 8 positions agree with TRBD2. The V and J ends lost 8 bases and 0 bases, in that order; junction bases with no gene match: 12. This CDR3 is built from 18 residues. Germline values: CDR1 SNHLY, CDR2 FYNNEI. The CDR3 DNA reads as TGTGCCAGCGCTGCGGGGCGGGGGGCCGTCTCTGGGGCCAACGTCCTGACTTTC. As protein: CASAAGRGAVSGANVLTF.

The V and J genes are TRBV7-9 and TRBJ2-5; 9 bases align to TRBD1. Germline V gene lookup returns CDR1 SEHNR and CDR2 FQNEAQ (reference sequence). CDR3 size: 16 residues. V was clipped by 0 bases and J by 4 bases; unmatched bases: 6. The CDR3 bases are TGTGCCAGCAGCTTAGCCGCAGGACAGGGGACAGAGACCCAGTACTTC. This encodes CASSLAAGQGTETQYF.

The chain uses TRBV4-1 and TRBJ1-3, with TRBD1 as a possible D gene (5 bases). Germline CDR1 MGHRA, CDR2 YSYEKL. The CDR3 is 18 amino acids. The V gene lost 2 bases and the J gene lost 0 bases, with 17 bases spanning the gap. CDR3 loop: CASSQTWGKGSSGNTIYF. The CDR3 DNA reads TGCGCCAGCAGCCAAACCTGGGGGAAGGGGAGCTCTGGAAACACCATATATTTT.

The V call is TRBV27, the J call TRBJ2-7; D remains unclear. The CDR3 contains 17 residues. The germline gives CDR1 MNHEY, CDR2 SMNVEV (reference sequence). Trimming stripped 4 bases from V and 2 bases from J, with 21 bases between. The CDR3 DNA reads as TGTGCCAGCAGTTCCCAGAGGCGTTCGACGGACGCCTACGAGCAGTACTTC. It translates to CASSSQRRSTDAYEQYF.

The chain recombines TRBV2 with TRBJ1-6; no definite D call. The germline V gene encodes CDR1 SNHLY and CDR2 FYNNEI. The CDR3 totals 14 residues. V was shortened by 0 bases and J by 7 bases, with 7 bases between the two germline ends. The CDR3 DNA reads TGTGCCAGCAGTGAAGCGTTCCCGAATTCACCCCTCCACTTT. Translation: CASSEAFPNSPLHF.

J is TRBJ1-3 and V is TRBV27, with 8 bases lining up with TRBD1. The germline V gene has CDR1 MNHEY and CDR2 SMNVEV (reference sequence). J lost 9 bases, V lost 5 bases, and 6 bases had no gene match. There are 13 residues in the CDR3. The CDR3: CASSPLQGGTIYF. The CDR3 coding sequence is TGTGCCAGCAGTCCTCTACAGGGGGGCACCATATATTTT.

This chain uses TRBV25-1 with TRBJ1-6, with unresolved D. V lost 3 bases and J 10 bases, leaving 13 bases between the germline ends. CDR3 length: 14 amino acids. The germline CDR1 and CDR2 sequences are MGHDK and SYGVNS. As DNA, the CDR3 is TGTGCCAGCAGTGAGTTAGGATGGGGATCACCCCTCCACTTT. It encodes CASSELGWGSPLHF.

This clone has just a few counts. CDR3 loop: CASMGRGRREQYF. CDR3 coding DNA: TGTGCCAGTATGGGTCGGGGGCGCCGCGAGCAGTACTTC. The J gene is TRBJ2-7, the V gene TRBV19; possibly TRBD1 or TRBD2 for D (6 bases each). CDR1 is LNHDA and CDR2 is SQIVND in the germline V gene (reference sequence). V lost 7 bases, J lost 6 bases, and 16 bases lay in between. The CDR3 runs 13 residues.

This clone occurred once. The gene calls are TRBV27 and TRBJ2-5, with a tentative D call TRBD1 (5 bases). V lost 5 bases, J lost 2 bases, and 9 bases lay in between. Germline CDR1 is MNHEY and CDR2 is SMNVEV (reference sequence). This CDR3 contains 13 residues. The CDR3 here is CASSRQIQETQYF. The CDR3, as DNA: TGTGCCAGCAGTCGACAGATTCAAGAGACCCAGTACTTC.

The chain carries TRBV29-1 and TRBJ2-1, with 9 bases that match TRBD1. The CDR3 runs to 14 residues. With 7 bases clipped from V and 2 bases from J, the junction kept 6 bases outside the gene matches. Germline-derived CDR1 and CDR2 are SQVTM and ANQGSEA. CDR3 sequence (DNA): TGCAGCGCCTTTACAGGGGGCCCCTACAATGAGCAGTTCTTC. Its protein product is CSAFTGGPYNEQFF.

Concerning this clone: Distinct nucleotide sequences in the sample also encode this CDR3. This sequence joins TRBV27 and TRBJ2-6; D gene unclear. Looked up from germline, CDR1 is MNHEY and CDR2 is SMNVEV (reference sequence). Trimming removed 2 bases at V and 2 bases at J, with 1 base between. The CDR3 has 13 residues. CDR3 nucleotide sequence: TGTGCCAGCAGTTTAACTGGGGCCAACGTCCTGACTTTC. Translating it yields CASSLTGANVLTF.

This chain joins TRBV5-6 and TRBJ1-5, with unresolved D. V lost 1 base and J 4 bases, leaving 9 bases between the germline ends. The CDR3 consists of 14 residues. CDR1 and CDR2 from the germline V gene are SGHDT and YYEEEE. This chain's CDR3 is CASSLTGSNQPQHF. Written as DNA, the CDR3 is TGTGCCAGCAGCTTGACGGGGAGTAATCAGCCCCAGCATTTT. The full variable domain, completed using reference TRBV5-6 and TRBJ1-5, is DAGVTQSPTHLIKTRGQQVTLRCSPKSGHDTVSWYQQALGQGPQFIFQYYEEEERQRGNFPDRFSGHQFPNYSSELNVNALLLGDSALYLCASSLTGSNQPQHFGDGTRLSIL.

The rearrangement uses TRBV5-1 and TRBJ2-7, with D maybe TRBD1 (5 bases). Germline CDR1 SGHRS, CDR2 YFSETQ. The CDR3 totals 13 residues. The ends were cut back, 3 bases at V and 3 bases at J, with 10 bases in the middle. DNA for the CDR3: TGCGCCAGCAGCTCCGGCAGGGTCTACGAGCAGTACTTC. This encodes CASSSGRVYEQYF.

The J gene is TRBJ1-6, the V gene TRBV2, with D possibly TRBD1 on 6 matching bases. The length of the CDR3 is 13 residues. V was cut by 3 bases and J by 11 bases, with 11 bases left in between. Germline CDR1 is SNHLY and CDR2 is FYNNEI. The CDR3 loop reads CASSEGEGAPLHF. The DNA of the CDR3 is TGTGCCAGCAGTGAGGGGGAGGGGGCACCCCTCCACTTT.

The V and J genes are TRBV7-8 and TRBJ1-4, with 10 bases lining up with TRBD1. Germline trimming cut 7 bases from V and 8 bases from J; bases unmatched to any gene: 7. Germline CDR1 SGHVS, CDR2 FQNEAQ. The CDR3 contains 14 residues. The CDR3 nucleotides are TGTGCCAGCACCCGATCGGGACAGGGGGAAAAACTGTTTTTT. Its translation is CASTRSGQGEKLFF.

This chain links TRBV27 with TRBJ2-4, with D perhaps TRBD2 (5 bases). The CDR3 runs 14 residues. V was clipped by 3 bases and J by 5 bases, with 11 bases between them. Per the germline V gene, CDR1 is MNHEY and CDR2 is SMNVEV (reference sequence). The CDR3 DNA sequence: TGTGCCAGCAGTTTGCGACCCGGGGAAAACATTCAGTACTTC. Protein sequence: CASSLRPGENIQYF.

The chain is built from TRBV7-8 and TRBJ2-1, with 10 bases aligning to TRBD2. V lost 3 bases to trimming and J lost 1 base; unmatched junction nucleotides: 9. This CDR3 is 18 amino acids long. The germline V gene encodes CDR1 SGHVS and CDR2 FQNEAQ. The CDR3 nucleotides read TGTGCCAGCAGCTTGAGGTCTAGCGGGGGAGTTTCCTACAATGAGCAGTTCTTC. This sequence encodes CASSLRSSGGVSYNEQFF.

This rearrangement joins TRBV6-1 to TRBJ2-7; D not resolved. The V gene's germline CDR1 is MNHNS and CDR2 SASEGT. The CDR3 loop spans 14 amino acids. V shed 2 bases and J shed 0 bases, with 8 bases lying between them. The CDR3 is CASSEQTSSYEQYF. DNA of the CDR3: TGTGCCAGCAGTGAACAGACAAGCTCCTACGAGCAGTACTTC.

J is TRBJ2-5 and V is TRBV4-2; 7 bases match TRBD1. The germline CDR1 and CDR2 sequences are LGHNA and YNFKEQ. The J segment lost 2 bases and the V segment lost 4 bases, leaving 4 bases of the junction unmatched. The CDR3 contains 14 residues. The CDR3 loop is CASSPGQRQETQYF. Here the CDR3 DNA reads TGTGCCAGCAGCCCGGGACAGAGACAAGAGACCCAGTACTTC.

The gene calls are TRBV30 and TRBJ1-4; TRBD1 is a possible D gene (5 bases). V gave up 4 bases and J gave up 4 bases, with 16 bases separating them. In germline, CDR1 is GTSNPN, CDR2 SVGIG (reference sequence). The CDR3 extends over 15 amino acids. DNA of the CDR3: TGTGCCTGGATCCCCGGAGCTCAGGGTAATGAAAAACTGTTTTTT. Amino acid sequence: CAWIPGAQGNEKLFF.

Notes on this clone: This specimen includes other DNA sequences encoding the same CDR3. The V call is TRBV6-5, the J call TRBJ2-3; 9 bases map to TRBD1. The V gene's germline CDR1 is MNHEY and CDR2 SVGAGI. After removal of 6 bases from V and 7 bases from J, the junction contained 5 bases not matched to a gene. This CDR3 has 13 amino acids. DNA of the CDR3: TGTGCCAGCAGAACACAGGGGGCTTATACGCAGTATTTT. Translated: CASRTQGAYTQYF.

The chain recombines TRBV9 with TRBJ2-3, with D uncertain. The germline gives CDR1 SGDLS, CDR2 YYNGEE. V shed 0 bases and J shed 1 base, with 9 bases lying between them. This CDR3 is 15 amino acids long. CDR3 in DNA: TGTGCCAGCAGCGTAGATGATCCGCGCACAGATACGCAGTATTTT. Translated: CASSVDDPRTDTQYF.

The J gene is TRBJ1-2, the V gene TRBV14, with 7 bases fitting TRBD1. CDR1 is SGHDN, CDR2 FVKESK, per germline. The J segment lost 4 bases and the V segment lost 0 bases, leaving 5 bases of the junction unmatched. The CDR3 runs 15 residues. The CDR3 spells CASSQEVTGPYGYTF. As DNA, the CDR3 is TGTGCCAGCAGCCAAGAAGTGACAGGGCCCTATGGCTACACCTTC.